This T cell receptor beta chain is drawn from a study of patients and donors after allogeneic stem cell transplantation (TCRdb year 2020). Library preparation used RT-PCR. For sequencing, a NextSeq 550 was employed. TCRdb reanalyzed the raw reads on its own, using fastp at Q25 for trimming and MiXCR for clone calling, and kept in-frame beta chains. Each record represents a unique CDR3 protein, reported with the most common genes and DNA among its rows. This sample has 100,000 to 130,000 distinct CDR3 sequences in its table, and less than 45% of those were observed once. The ten largest clones take up around 25% of the sample. V is pared back by 2 bases and J by 7 bases, with 11 bases lying between the germline termini. CDR1 and CDR2, per the germline V gene (reference sequence), are LGHDT and YNNKEL. The CDR3 covers 13 residues, taking in both the cysteine and the phenylalanine. The retained sequence is limited to the CDR3, 39 bases, with the frame set at the first base.

In this sample, this clonotype turned up a few times. This receptor's antigen is unknown. Per-nucleotide qualities are absent, and no much larger clonotype sits a single base away. The clonotype comes from a human donor who was either an allogeneic HSCT recipient or a stem cell or donor lymphocyte infusion donor (not recorded which). It is not recorded whose cells these are; they may come from a transplant donor. Sequencing input: blood, either unsorted or a sorted T cell fraction (not recorded which). The rearrangement joined TRBV3-1 to TRBJ1-2, and the D gene may be TRBD1, 6 bases matching. The DNA reads as follows: TGTGCCAGCAGCCAACGGGGGCCCGGTGGCTACACCTTC. Its translation reads: CASSQRGPGGYTF.